This T cell receptor beta chain emerged from a study of T cell changes during pregnancy in multiple sclerosis. Clones were sequenced by immunoSEQ multiplex PCR, and TCRdb holds only the in-frame ones, with some missing. The profile shows about 100,000 clones, over 80% of them singletons. The receptor's source is a female donor with multiple sclerosis, enrolled in a pregnancy study. Material: peripheral blood, obtained after pregnancy.

The CDR3 coding sequence is TGTGCCAGCAGTGAACGGGACAGGGGCAACATTCAGTACTTC. The encoded protein is CASSERDRGNIQYF. The gene calls are TRBV6-1 and TRBJ2-4; TRBD1 matches at 10 bases. The CDR3 spans 14 residues. Germline lookup yields CDR1 MNHNS and CDR2 SASEGT. Trimming cost V 2 bases and J 7 bases; bases outside gene matches: 2.